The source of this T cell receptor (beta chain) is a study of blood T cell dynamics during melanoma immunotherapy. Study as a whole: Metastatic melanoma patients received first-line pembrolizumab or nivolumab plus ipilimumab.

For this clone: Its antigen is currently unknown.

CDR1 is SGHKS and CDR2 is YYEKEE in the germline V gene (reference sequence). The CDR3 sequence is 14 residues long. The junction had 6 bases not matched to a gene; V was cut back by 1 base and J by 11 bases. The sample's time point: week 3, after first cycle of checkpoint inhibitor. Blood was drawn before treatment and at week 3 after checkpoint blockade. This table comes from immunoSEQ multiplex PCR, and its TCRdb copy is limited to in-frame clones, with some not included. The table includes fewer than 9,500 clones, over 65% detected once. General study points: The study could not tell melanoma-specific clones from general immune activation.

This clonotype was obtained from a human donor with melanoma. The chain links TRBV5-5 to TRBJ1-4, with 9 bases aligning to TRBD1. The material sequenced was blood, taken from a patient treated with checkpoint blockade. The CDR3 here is CASSLTGGAGKLFF. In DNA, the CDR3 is TGTGCCAGCAGCTTGACAGGGGGCGCCGGGAAACTGTTTTTT. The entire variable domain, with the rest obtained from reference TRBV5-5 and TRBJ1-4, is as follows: DAGVTQSPTHLIKTRGQQVTLRCSPISGHKSVSWYQQVLGQGPQFIFQYYEKEERGRGNFPDRFSARQFPNYSSELNVNALLLGDSALYLCASSLTGGAGKLFFGSGTQLSVL.